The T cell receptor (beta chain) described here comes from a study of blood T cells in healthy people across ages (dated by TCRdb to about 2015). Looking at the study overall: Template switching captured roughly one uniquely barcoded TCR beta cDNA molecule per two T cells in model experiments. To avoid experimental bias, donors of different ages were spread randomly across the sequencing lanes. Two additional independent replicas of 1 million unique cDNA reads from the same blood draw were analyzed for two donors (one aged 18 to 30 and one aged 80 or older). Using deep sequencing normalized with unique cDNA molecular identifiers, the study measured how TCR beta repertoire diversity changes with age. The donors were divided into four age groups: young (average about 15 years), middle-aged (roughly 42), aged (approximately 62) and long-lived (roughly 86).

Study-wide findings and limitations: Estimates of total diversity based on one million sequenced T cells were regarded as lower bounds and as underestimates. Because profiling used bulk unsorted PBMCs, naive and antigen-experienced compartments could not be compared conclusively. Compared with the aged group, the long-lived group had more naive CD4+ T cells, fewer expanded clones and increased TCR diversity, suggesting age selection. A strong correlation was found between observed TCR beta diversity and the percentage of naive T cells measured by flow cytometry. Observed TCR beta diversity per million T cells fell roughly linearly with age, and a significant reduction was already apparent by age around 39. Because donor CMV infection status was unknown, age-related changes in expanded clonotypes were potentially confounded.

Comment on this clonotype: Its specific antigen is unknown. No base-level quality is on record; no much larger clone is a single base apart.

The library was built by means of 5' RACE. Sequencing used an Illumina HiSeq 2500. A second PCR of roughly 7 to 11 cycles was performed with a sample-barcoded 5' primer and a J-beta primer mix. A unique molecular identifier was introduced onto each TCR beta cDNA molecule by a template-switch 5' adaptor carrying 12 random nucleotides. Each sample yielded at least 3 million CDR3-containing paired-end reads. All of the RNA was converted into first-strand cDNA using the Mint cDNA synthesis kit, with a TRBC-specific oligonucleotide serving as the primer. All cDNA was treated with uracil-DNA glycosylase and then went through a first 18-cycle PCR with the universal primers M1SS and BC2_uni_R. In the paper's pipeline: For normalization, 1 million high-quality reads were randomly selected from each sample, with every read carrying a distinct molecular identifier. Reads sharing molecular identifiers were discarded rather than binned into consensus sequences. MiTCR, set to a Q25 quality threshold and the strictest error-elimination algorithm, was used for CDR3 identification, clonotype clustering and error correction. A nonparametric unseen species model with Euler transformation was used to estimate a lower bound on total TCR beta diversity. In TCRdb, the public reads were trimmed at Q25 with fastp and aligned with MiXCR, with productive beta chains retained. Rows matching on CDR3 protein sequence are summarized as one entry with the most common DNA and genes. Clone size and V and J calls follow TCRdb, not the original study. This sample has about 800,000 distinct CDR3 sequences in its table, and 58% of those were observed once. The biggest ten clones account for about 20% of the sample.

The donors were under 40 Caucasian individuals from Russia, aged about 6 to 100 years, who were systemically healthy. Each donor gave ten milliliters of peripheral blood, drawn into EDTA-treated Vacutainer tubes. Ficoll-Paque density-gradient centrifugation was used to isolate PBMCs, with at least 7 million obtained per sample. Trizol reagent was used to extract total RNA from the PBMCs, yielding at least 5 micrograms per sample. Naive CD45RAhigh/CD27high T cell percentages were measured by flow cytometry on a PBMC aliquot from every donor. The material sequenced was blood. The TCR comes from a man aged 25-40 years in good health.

At the DNA level, the sequence is TGTGCCAGCAGTTATGCAGGGAACACTGAAGCTTTCTTT. This codes for CASSYAGNTEAFF. The chain is made from TRBV6-5 and TRBJ1-1; no D gene can be assigned with confidence. The CDR3 has 13 amino acids, counting the end cysteine and phenylalanine. The read is trimmed to its CDR3 DNA, 39 bases read in frame from base 1. V sheds 3 bases and J sheds 1 base, leaving 6 bases between their ends. CDR1 is given as MNHEY and CDR2 as SVGAGI, both from the germline V gene.